This T cell receptor (beta chain) was profiled in a study of persistence of HIV-infected CD4 T cells. On this clone: Its antigen is unknown.

The immunoSEQ assay was version 4, run in survey mode. Each sample used up to 1 ug genomic DNA diluted to around 10 ng/uL. Method: immunoSEQ multiplex PCR; TCRdb's copy keeps in-frame clones and lacks some. Among 35,000 to 45,000 clones, roughly nine tenths were seen once, and the ten largest hold approximately 0.45%. The junction had 1 base not matched to a gene; V was cut back by 6 bases and J by 5 bases. The CDR3 is 11 amino acids. Nonspecific anti-CD3/anti-CD28 bead stimulation represents the broad CD4+ T cell repertoire. Responding CD4+ T cells were sorted by upregulation of both CD40 ligand and CD69.

The sample here was CD4+ T cells sorted from PBMCs after approximately 19-hour stimulation, taken from a patient who received antiretroviral therapy. The receptor was derived from an adult woman with HIV who was CMV-seropositive. The chain has TRBV12-3 or TRBV12-4 and TRBJ2-7; 7 bases fit TRBD1. CDR3 residues: CASSQGDEQYV. In DNA form, the CDR3 reads TGTGCCAGCAGCCAGGGGGACGAGCAGTACGTC.